The next 9 T cell receptor beta chains were all read from a single sample in a study of blood T cell repertoires in COVID-19. Data came from immunoSEQ multiplex PCR; TCRdb stores just in-frame clones and leaves some out. The data hold around 72,000 clones, with over 80% observed a single time. Material: peripheral blood. The receptor set was obtained from a human donor in a cohort sampled during active COVID-19.

This sequence joins TRBV18 and TRBJ1-3; TRBD1 agrees at 12 bases. This CDR3 comprises 15 residues. Germline CDR1 KGHSH, CDR2 LQKENI. Trimming at V came to 3 bases and at J to 7 bases, leaving 4 bases not matched to a gene. This CDR3 reads CASSPTGTGGNTIYF. The CDR3 nucleotides are TGTGCCAGCTCACCGACCGGGACAGGGGGCAACACCATATATTTT.

The V and J genes are TRBV4-3 and TRBJ2-7; perhaps TRBD2 as D (6 bases). Germline V gene sequence: CDR1 LGHNA, CDR2 YSLEER. Trimming shortened V by 4 bases and J by 4 bases, and 14 bases separated the two germline ends. The CDR3 length is 14 residues. The chain's CDR3 is CASSRRLETYEQYF. In nucleotides, the CDR3 is TGCGCCAGCAGCCGAAGACTAGAAACGTACGAGCAGTACTTC.

Note on this clone: A junction boundary mismatches the germline segment, possibly from a read error. V is TRBV7-9 and J is TRBJ1-2; maybe TRBD1 (5 bases). Germline CDR1 reads SEHNR; CDR2 reads FQNEAQ (reference sequence). The CDR3 contains 12 residues. Here the CDR3 reads CASSLAVTAQAF. In nucleotides, the CDR3 is TGTGCCAGCAGCTTAGCGGTGACAGCCCAGGCCTTC.

V is TRBV4-1 and J is TRBJ1-4, with D possibly matching TRBD1 (6 bases). There are 16 residues in the CDR3. V gave up 1 base and J gave up 8 bases, with 17 bases separating them. The germline V gene encodes CDR1 MGHRA and CDR2 YSYEKL. CDR3: CASSQAGGLVGEKLFF. Here the CDR3 DNA reads TGCGCCAGCAGCCAAGCCGGGGGGCTTGTAGGAGAAAAACTGTTTTTT.

The chain carries TRBV7-9 and TRBJ1-2; the match to TRBD1 covers 7 bases. This CDR3 comprises 13 residues. Unmatched junction bases numbered 8, after V lost 5 bases and J lost 8 bases. Looked up from germline, CDR1 is SEHNR and CDR2 is FQNEAQ (reference sequence). The CDR3 DNA sequence: TGTGCCAGCAGCCGAGGGACAGCGGAGGGCTACACCTTC. This codes for CASSRGTAEGYTF.

This clone was picked up a small number of times. The chain has TRBV30 and TRBJ2-5, with a tentative D call TRBD1 (5 bases). Per germline, CDR1 GTSNPN and CDR2 SVGIG (reference sequence). Deletions cut 0 bases from V and 0 bases from J, with 8 bases between. This CDR3 contains 14 residues. CDR3 sequence reads: CAWSVGAYQETQYF. The DNA of the CDR3 is TGTGCCTGGAGTGTAGGGGCTTACCAAGAGACCCAGTACTTC.

The table lists this clone with a few counts. The V call is TRBV6-5, the J call TRBJ1-6, with D unclear. V was clipped by 8 bases and J by 15 bases, with 14 bases between them. CDR3 size: 11 residues. CDR1 is MNHEY, CDR2 SVGAGI, per germline. The CDR3 DNA is TGTGCCAGCCGGGGAGAGGAGCTCCTCCACTTT. It encodes CASRGEELLHF.

This chain uses TRBV5-6 with TRBJ2-7; D perhaps matches TRBD2 (5 bases). Per the germline V gene, CDR1 is SGHDT and CDR2 is YYEEEE. The CDR3 extends over 13 amino acids. Trimming pared 1 base from V and 4 bases from J, leaving 9 bases between. CDR3 region: CASSLFGVYEQYF. CDR3 coding DNA: TGTGCCAGCAGCTTGTTCGGGGTATACGAGCAGTACTTC.

The chain joins TRBV7-9 to TRBJ2-7; 7 bases align to TRBD1. The CDR3 is 13 amino acids. The germline V gene has CDR1 SEHNR and CDR2 FQNEAQ (reference sequence). Unmatched junction bases numbered 2, after V lost 4 bases and J lost 2 bases. The CDR3 reads CASSWTGTYEQYF. CDR3 nucleotides: TGTGCCAGCAGCTGGACAGGTACCTACGAGCAGTACTTC.